The TCR beta chain under discussion was sequenced for a study of CD8 T cells in Susac syndrome. Study results and limitations: Acknowledgment was made by the study that its TCR sequencing and HLA analysis involved a relatively small number of individuals.

Random hexamers served to reverse transcribe about 0.45 to 1 ug RNA. Amplification of TCR beta CDR3 across 54 Vbeta and 13 Jbeta was performed with immunoSEQ multiplex PCR. TCRdb redid the calling of the immunoSEQ multiplex PCR reads with MiXCR, one entry per CDR3 protein. The profile shows 40,000 to 55,000 distinct CDR3 sequences, 90% to 95% of them singletons. The sequenced target, TCR beta, came from blood CD8+ and CD4+ T cells. TEMRA cells were FACS-enriched, with CD8+ and CD4+ T cells isolated negatively. The CDR3 has 16 amino acids. Germline assignment: CDR1 LGHNA and CDR2 YNFKEQ. V trimming: 0 bases; J trimming: 4 bases; junction bases outside the gene matches: 5. With regard to this clonotype: Antigen: not known.

This chain links TRBV4-2 with TRBJ1-1; TRBD1 matches 10 bases. Sequencing input: CD8+ T cells from PBMCs. This receptor was taken from a human donor with multiple sclerosis. CDR3 sequence reads: CASSQEEGQGSTEAFF. The CDR3 nucleotides are TGTGCCAGCAGCCAAGAAGAGGGACAGGGGTCCACTGAAGCTTTCTTT.